This TCR beta chain originates from a study of shared clonotypes between healthy human individuals. Clones were sequenced by immunoSEQ multiplex PCR, and TCRdb holds only the in-frame ones, with some missing. The repertoire holds approximately 1,000,000 clones, with approximately 80% as singletons. The junction had 12 bases not matched to a gene; V was cut back by 2 bases and J by 4 bases. The germline CDR1 and CDR2 sequences are LNHDA and SQIVND (reference sequence). The CDR3 length is 17 residues. Material for sequencing was memory CD4+ T cells from PBMCs. Stated subset: CD45RA-negative fraction. The chain carries TRBV19 and TRBJ2-7, with 9 bases identical to TRBD2. This clonotype was sampled from a man younger than 35 in good health. Some clones in this sample may be carry-over from other donors' samples. The CDR3 reads CASSIRLAGTWAYEQYF. CDR3 coding DNA: TGTGCCAGTAGTATACGGCTAGCGGGGACTTGGGCATACGAGCAGTACTTC.